This T cell receptor (beta chain) was identified during a study of blood T cells in healthy people across ages (dated by TCRdb to about 2015). Concerning the study at large: In model experiments, template switching captured about one uniquely barcoded TCR beta cDNA molecule for every two T cells. The study measured age-related changes in TCR beta repertoire diversity using deep sequencing normalized with unique cDNA molecular identifiers. The donors were divided into four age groups: young (average approximately 16 years), middle-aged (roughly 42), aged (approximately 62) and long-lived (82). Donors of different ages were randomly distributed across sequencing lanes to avoid experimental bias. Two additional independent replicas of 1 million unique cDNA reads from the same blood draw were analyzed for two donors (one aged 18 to 30 and one aged 80 or older). Broad study findings and their caveats: Compared with the aged group, the long-lived group had more naive CD4+ T cells, fewer expanded clones and increased TCR diversity, suggesting age selection. The CMV infection status of donors was not known, potentially confounding age-related changes in expanded clonotypes. Conclusive comparison of naive and antigen-experienced compartments was prevented by the profiling of bulk unsorted PBMCs. Estimates of total diversity based on one million sequenced T cells were considered lower bounds and underestimates. As age increased, observed TCR beta diversity per million T cells dropped in a roughly linear way, and a significant reduction was already evident by age about 40. A strong correlation was found between observed TCR beta diversity and the percentage of naive T cells measured by flow cytometry.

In the germline V gene, CDR1 corresponds to MNHNS and CDR2 to SASEGT. The junction carries 16 bases between V and J, which are trimmed by 6 bases and 4 bases respectively. Spanning cysteine to phenylalanine, the CDR3 consists of 14 amino acids. Just CDR3 DNA is preserved here, 42 bases in frame from base 1. Comment on this clonotype: Its antigen target is currently unknown. It has no much larger one-base neighbor in the sample; base qualities were not kept.

Systemically healthy Caucasian individuals from Russia, 39 in total and aged about 6 to 90 years, were included as donors. About 10 milliliters of peripheral blood were drawn from each donor into EDTA-treated Vacutainer tubes. PBMCs were isolated by Ficoll-Paque density-gradient centrifugation, with at least 7 million obtained per sample. Trizol reagent was used to extract total RNA from the PBMCs, yielding at least 6 micrograms per sample. The percentages of naive CD45RAhigh/CD27high T cells were determined by flow cytometry on a PBMC aliquot from every donor. The library was made by 5' RACE. For sequencing, an Illumina HiSeq 2500 was employed. A second PCR of about 6 to 11 cycles was performed with a sample-barcoded 5' primer and a J-beta primer mix. A unique molecular identifier was introduced onto each TCR beta cDNA molecule by a template-switch 5' adaptor carrying 12 random nucleotides. At least 2.5 million CDR3-containing paired-end reads were obtained from each sample. The Mint cDNA synthesis kit, primed by a TRBC-specific oligonucleotide, was used to synthesize first-strand cDNA from all RNA. All cDNA was treated with uracil-DNA glycosylase and then went through a first 18-cycle PCR with the universal primers M1SS and BC2_uni_R. The study's processing was this. Each sample was normalized by randomly selecting 1 million high-quality reads, each carrying a distinct molecular identifier. Instead of being binned into consensus sequences, reads with shared molecular identifiers were discarded. MiTCR, with a Q25 quality threshold and the strictest error-elimination algorithm, was used for CDR3 identification, clonotype clustering and error correction. Lower-bound total TCR beta diversity was estimated with a nonparametric unseen species model using Euler transformation. TCRdb reanalyzed the raw reads on its own, using fastp at Q25 for trimming and MiXCR for clone calling, and kept in-frame beta chains. Every distinct CDR3 protein forms one entry, paired with its most common genes and DNA. TCRdb assigned the V and J calls; the authors' analysis was not used. The sample data list more than 800,000 distinct CDR3 sequences, and under 35% of these were observed just once. Roughly 17% of the sample is taken by the ten largest.

This sequence uses TRBV6-1 and TRBJ2-7; TRBD2 could be the D gene, as 5 bases match. Sequences were obtained from blood. The TCR sequence derives from an elderly woman in good health. The CDR3 protein is CASSTETGIYEQYF. The nucleotide sequence reads as follows: TGTGCCAGCAGCACCGAGACGGGGATTTACGAGCAGTACTTC.